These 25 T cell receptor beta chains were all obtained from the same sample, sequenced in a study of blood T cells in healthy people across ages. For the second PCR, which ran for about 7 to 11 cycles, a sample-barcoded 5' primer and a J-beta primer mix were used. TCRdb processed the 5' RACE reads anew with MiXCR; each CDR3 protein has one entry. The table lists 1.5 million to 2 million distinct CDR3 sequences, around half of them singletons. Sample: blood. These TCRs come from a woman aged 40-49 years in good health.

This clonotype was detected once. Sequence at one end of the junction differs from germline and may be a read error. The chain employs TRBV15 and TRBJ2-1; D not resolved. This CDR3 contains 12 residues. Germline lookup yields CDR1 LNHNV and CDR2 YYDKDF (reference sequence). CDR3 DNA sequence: TGTGCCACCAGCAGAGGTTCGAATGTGCAGTTCTTC. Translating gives CATSRGSNVQFF.

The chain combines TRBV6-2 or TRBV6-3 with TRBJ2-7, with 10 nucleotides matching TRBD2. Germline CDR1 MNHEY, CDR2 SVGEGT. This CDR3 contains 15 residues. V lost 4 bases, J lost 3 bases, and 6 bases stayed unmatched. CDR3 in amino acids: CASSSGLADLYEQYF. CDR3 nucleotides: TGTGCCAGCAGTTCTGGACTAGCGGACCTCTACGAGCAGTACTTC.

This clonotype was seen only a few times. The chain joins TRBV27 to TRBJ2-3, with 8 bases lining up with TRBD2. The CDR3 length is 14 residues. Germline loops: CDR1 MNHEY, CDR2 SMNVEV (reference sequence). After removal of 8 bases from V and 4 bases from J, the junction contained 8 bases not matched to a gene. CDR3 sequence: CASSGGAFPDTQYF. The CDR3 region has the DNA TGTGCCAGCTCGGGGGGGGCCTTTCCAGATACGCAGTATTTT.

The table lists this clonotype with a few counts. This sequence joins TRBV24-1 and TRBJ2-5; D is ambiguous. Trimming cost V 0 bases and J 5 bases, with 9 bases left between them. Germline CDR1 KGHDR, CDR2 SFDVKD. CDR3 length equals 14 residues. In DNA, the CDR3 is TGTGCCACCAGTGATTTGCGCGTCGGGGAGACCCAGTACTTC. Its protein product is CATSDLRVGETQYF.

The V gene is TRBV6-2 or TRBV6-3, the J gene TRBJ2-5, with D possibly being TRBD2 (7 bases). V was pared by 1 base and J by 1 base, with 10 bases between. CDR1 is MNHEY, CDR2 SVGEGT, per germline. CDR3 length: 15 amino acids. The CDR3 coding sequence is TGTGCCAGCAGTTACTGGCGGGGGCTCCAAGAGACCCAGTACTTC. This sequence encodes CASSYWRGLQETQYF.

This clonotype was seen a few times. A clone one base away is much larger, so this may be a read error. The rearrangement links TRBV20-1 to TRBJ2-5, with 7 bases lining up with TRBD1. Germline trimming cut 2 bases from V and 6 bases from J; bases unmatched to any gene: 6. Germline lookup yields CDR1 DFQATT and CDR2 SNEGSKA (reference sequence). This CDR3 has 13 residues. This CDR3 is CSARYRGGKTQYF. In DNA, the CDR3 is TGCAGTGCTAGATACAGGGGTGGGAAGACCCAGTACTTC.

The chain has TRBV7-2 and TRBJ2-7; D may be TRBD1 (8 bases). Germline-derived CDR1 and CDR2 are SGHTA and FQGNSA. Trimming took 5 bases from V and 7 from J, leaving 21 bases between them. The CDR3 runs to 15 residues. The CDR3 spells CASSRQGRAVREQYF. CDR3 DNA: TGTGCCAGCAGCCGACAGGGGAGGGCAGTGAGGGAGCAGTACTTC.

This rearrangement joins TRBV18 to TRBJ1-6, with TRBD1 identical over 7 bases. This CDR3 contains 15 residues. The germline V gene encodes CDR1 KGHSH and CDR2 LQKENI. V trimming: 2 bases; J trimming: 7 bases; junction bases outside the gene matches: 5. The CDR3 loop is CASSPRGPQNSPLHF. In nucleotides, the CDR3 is TGTGCCAGCTCACCAAGGGGGCCCCAAAATTCACCCCTCCACTTT.

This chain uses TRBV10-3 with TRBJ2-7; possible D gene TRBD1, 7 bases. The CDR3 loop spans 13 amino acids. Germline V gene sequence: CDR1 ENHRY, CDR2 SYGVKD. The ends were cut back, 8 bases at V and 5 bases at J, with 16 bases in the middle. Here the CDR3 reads CAIGTTGRNEQYF. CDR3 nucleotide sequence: TGTGCCATCGGAACGACAGGGAGGAACGAGCAGTACTTC.

As DNA, the CDR3 is TGTGCCAGCAGAAGATCGGGTCGCGCCTACAATGAGCAGTTCTTC. Its protein product is CASRRSGRAYNEQFF. The J gene is TRBJ2-1, the V gene TRBV7-2; D call uncertain. Germline V gene lookup returns CDR1 SGHTA and CDR2 FQGNSA. Trimming removed 6 bases at V and 2 bases at J, with 14 bases between. The CDR3 length is 15 residues. The whole variable domain, filled in from reference TRBV7-2 and TRBJ2-1, reads GAGVSQSPSNKVTEKGKDVELRCDPISGHTALYWYRQSLGQGLEFLIYFQGNSAPDKSGLPSDRFSAERTGGSVSTLTIQRTQQEDSAVYLCASRRSGRAYNEQFFGPGTRLTVL.

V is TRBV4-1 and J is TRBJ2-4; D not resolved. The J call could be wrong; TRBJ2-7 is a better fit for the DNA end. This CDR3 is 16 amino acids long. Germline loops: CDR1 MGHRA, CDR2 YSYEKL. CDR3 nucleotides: TGCGCCAGCAGCTTAGCCCCCCAAAGCTATACCTACGAGCAGTACTTC. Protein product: CASSLAPQSYTYEQYF.

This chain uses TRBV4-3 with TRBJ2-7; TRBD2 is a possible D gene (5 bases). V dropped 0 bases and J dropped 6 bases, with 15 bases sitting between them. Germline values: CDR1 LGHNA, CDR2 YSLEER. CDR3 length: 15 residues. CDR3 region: CASSQDRLASGEQYF. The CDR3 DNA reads TGCGCCAGCAGCCAAGATAGACTGGCCAGCGGCGAGCAGTACTTC.

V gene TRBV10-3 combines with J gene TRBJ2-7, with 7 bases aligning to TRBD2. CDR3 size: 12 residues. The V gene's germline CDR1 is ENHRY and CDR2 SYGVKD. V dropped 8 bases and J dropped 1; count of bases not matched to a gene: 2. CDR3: CAIPGLSYEQYF. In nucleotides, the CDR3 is TGTGCCATCCCGGGACTATCCTACGAGCAGTACTTC.

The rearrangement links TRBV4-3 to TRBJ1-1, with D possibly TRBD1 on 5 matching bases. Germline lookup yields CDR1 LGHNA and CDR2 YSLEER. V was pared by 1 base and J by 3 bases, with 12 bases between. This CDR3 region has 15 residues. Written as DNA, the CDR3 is TGCGCCAGCAGCCAAGCCCAGGCCAGGGACACTGAAGCTTTCTTT. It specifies CASSQAQARDTEAFF.

The CDR3 loop reads CAISNGRVNQPQHF. The CDR3 DNA follows: TGTGCCATCAGCAATGGACGGGTCAATCAGCCCCAGCATTTT. The chain is built from TRBV10-3 and TRBJ1-5; D uncertain. There are 14 residues in the CDR3. CDR1 ENHRY and CDR2 SYGVKD come from the germline V gene. V was shortened by 6 bases and J by 3 bases, with 12 bases between the two germline ends.

DNA for the CDR3: TGTGCCAGCAGCCCGGATGGGGCAGGGTCTAGGCAGCAGTACTTC. Its translation: CASSPDGAGSRQQYF. The chain recombines TRBV7-9 with TRBJ2-7; perhaps TRBD1 as D (5 bases). Germline CDR1 SEHNR, CDR2 FQNEAQ (reference sequence). The V gene lost 5 bases and the J gene lost 8 bases, with 22 bases spanning the gap. The CDR3 is 15 residues long.

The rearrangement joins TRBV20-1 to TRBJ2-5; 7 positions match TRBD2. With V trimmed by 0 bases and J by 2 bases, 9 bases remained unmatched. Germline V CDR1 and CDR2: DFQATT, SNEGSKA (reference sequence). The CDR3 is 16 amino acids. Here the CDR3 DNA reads TGCAGTGCTAGAGATCTCCGGGGGGTACCTCAAGAGACCCAGTACTTC. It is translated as CSARDLRGVPQETQYF.

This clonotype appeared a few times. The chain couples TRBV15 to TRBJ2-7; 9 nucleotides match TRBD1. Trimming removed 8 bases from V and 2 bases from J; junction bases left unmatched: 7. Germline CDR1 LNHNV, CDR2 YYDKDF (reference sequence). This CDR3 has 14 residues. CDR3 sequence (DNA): TGTGCCACCGAGGACAGGGGAACGGCCTACGAGCAGTACTTC. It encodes CATEDRGTAYEQYF.

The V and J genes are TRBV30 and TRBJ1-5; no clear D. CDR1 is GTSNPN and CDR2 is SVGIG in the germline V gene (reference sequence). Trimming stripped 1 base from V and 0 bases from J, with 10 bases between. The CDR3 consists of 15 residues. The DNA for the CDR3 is TGTGCCTGGAGTGACCTTGTCTCTAGCAATCAGCCCCAGCATTTT. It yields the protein CAWSDLVSSNQPQHF.

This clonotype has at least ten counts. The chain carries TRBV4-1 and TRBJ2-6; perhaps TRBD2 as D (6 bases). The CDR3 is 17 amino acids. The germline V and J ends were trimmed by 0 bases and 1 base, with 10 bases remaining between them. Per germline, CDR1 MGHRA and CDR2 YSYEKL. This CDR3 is CASSQETGGSGANVLTF. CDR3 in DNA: TGCGCCAGCAGCCAAGAAACCGGAGGGTCTGGGGCCAACGTCCTGACTTTC.

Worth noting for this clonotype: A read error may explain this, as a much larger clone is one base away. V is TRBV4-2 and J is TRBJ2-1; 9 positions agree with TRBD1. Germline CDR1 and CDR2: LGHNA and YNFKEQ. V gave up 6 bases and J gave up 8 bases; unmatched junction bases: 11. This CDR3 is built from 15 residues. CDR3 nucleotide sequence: TGTGCCAGCAGAAAAACGGGACAGGGCGACGATGAGCAGTTCTTC. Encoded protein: CASRKTGQGDDEQFF.

The CDR3 region has the DNA TGCGCCAGCAGCCAAGTTTGGGGGAGACAGCAGCCCCAGCATTTT. Encoded protein: CASSQVWGRQQPQHF. The J gene is TRBJ1-5, the V gene TRBV4-3; D may be TRBD1 (5 bases). This CDR3 contains 15 residues. The V gene lost 1 base and the J gene lost 7 bases, with 14 bases spanning the gap. CDR1 LGHNA and CDR2 YSLEER come from the germline V gene.

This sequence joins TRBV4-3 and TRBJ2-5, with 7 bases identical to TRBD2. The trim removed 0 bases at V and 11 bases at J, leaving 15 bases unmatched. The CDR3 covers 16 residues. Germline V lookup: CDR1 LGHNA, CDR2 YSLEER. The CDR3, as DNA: TGCGCCAGCAGCCAAGACTCGGCTAGCGGTCCCAATGAGCAGTACTTC. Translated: CASSQDSASGPNEQYF.

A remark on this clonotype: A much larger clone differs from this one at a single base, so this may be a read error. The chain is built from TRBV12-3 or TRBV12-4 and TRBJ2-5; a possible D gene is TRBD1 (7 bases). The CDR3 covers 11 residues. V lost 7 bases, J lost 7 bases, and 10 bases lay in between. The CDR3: CASTQGGTQYF. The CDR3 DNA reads TGTGCCAGCACCCAGGGGGGGACCCAGTACTTC.

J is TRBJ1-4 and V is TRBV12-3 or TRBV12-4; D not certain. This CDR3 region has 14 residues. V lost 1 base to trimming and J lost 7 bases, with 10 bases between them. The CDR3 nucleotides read TGTGCCAGCAGTTTAGTAGGAGACCCTGAAAAACTGTTTTTT. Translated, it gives CASSLVGDPEKLFF.